The 20 T cell receptor beta chains below all came from one sample that was sequenced in a study of cytomegalovirus exposure and HLA in healthy donors. Both 60 Vbeta primers and 13 Jbeta primers went into the PCR. The table came from immunoSEQ multiplex PCR; TCRdb's copy has only in-frame clones and leaves some out. Here the sample spans more than 140,000 clones, around 79% being singletons. Sequences were obtained from PBMCs. The receptors derive from a male donor in good health and CMV-seronegative.

V gene TRBV7-2 combines with J gene TRBJ2-2; 12 nucleotides line up with TRBD2. With 6 bases clipped from V and 11 bases from J, the junction kept 19 bases outside the gene matches. CDR1 is SGHTA and CDR2 is FQGNSA in the germline V gene. CDR3 length: 18 residues. The CDR3 sequence is CASRSLAGGVLPPRELFF. CDR3 sequence (DNA): TGTGCCAGCAGGTCCCTAGCGGGGGGGGTGTTACCCCCCCGTGAGCTGTTTTTT. The full variable domain, with the rest looked up from reference TRBV7-2 and TRBJ2-2, is GAGVSQSPSNKVTEKGKDVELRCDPISGHTALYWYRQSLGQGLEFLIYFQGNSAPDKSGLPSDRFSAERTGGSVSTLTIQRTQQEDSAVYLCASRSLAGGVLPPRELFFGEGSRLTVL.

This clone was seen more than once but under ten times. The rearrangement links TRBV27 to TRBJ2-1, with 10 bases identical to TRBD2. Trimming at V came to 0 bases and at J to 9 bases, leaving 11 bases not matched to a gene. The germline gives CDR1 MNHEY, CDR2 SMNVEV (reference sequence). This CDR3 region has 17 residues. The CDR3 sequence: CASSLSQAGGPGGEQFF. CDR3 coding DNA: TGTGCCAGCAGTTTATCCCAAGCGGGAGGGCCCGGGGGTGAGCAGTTCTTC.

The chain carries TRBV18 and TRBJ2-2; D might be TRBD2 (6 bases). Germline values: CDR1 KGHSH, CDR2 LQKENI. The CDR3 spans 16 residues. V lost 2 bases, J lost 4 bases, and 14 bases lay in between. In DNA, the CDR3 is TGTGCCAGCTCACCATCCGGGGGACTGGTCACCGGGGAGCTGTTTTTT. Protein sequence: CASSPSGGLVTGELFF.

The gene calls are TRBV10-1 and TRBJ2-1; D gene unclear. Germline values: CDR1 WNHNN, CDR2 SYGVQD (reference sequence). The length of the CDR3 is 16 residues. The ends were cut back, 3 bases at V and 0 bases at J, with 12 bases in the middle. CDR3 coding DNA: TGCGCCAGCAGTGACACCGGGTTTAGCTCCTACAATGAGCAGTTCTTC. It is translated as CASSDTGFSSYNEQFF.

The V gene is TRBV7-9, the J gene TRBJ2-7; 10 bases align to TRBD1. The CDR3 covers 14 residues. Trimming cost V 5 bases and J 5 bases; bases outside gene matches: 6. The V gene's germline CDR1 is SEHNR and CDR2 FQNEAQ (reference sequence). Written as DNA, the CDR3 is TGTGCCAGCAGCCCCCTGGGACAGGGGAACGAGCAGTACTTC. It encodes CASSPLGQGNEQYF.

Remarks on this clone: At one boundary the junction diverges from the germline segment, which might be a read error. This chain connects TRBV19 to TRBJ1-6; 8 bases fit TRBD1. The CDR3 contains 14 residues. CDR1 LNHDA and CDR2 SQIVND come from the germline V gene (reference sequence). CDR3 bases: TGTGCCAGTAGTGTAGACAGGGGCGGTTCACCCCTCCACTTT. Translated, it gives CASSVDRGGSPLHF.

The chain uses TRBV30 and TRBJ1-2, with TRBD1 matching 9 bases. V shed 1 base, J shed 7 bases, and the junction held 4 bases outside the gene matches. The CDR3 is 13 amino acids. Germline V gives CDR1 GTSNPN, CDR2 SVGIG (reference sequence). CDR3 amino acids: CAWSEQGAIGYTF. The CDR3, as DNA: TGTGCCTGGAGTGAACAGGGGGCGATTGGCTACACCTTC.

Only a few counts were recorded for this clone. The chain couples TRBV7-9 to TRBJ2-2; tentative D call: TRBD1 (5 bases). This CDR3 is built from 15 residues. The V gene lost 1 base and the J gene lost 5 bases, with 11 bases spanning the gap. CDR1 SEHNR and CDR2 FQNEAQ come from the germline V gene (reference sequence). This CDR3 reads CASSLVWQGTGELFF. The CDR3, as DNA: TGTGCCAGCAGCTTAGTGTGGCAGGGTACCGGGGAGCTGTTTTTT.

This clone was seen only a few times. In nucleotides, the CDR3 is TGCGCCAGCAGTCAACAGGGATTGGAGGAAAAACTGTTTTTT. As protein: CASSQQGLEEKLFF. The chain uses TRBV5-1 and TRBJ1-4, with D perhaps TRBD1 (6 bases). The CDR3 consists of 14 residues. Deletions cut 5 bases from V and 8 bases from J, with 16 bases between. Germline CDR1 SGHRS, CDR2 YFSETQ. Based on the CDR3 plus reference TRBV5-1 and TRBJ1-4, the full variable domain is KAGVTQTPRYLIKTRGQQVTLSCSPISGHRSVSWYQQTPGQGLQFLFEYFSETQRNKGNFPGRFSGRQFSNSRSEMNVSTLELGDSALYLCASSQQGLEEKLFFGSGTQLSVL.

The J gene is TRBJ2-1, the V gene TRBV30; D perhaps matches TRBD1 (6 bases). Germline values: CDR1 GTSNPN, CDR2 SVGIG (reference sequence). The CDR3 runs to 18 residues. The V end lost 7 bases, the J end lost 0 bases, and 25 bases lay between the germline ends. The CDR3 nucleotides are TGTGCCTTGAACCTACAGGCGCGGCAGGGGAGCTCCTACAATGAGCAGTTCTTC. This translates into CALNLQARQGSSYNEQFF.

This chain links TRBV5-6 with TRBJ1-6; D might be TRBD1 (6 bases). The CDR3 covers 16 residues. In germline, CDR1 is SGHDT, CDR2 YYEEEE. V was shortened by 2 bases and J by 0 bases, with 9 bases between the two germline ends. CDR3 DNA: TGTGCCAGCAGCTTAGGGGGGGGCTCCTATAATTCACCCCTCCACTTT. Translated, it gives CASSLGGGSYNSPLHF.

This clone was seen a single time. This chain joins TRBV7-9 and TRBJ2-7; 10 bases map to TRBD2. The ends lost 5 bases at V and 7 bases at J; junction bases unmatched: 5. Germline V gives CDR1 SEHNR, CDR2 FQNEAQ (reference sequence). CDR3 length equals 13 residues. CDR3 residues: CASSRRTSGEQYF. The CDR3 DNA reads TGTGCCAGCAGCCGACGGACTAGCGGAGAGCAGTACTTC.

The chain links TRBV2 to TRBJ1-6; 7 bases align to TRBD1. The CDR3 is 15 residues long. Looked up from germline, CDR1 is SNHLY and CDR2 is FYNNEI. V trimming: 3 bases; J trimming: 9 bases; junction bases outside the gene matches: 8. CDR3 region: CASSDDRAASSPLHF. The CDR3 nucleotides are TGTGCCAGCAGTGACGACAGGGCGGCTAGTTCACCCCTCCACTTT.

Note on this clone: This sample also contains other DNA sequences that code for the same CDR3. V usage is TRBV5-4 and J usage is TRBJ2-5; 7 bases map to TRBD1. J was trimmed by 1 base and V by 4 bases; bases with no gene match: 4. CDR3 length equals 14 residues. Germline V CDR1 and CDR2: SGHNT, YYREEE (reference sequence). The CDR3 is CASSPRTGQETQYF. CDR3 DNA: TGTGCCAGCAGCCCAAGGACAGGCCAAGAGACCCAGTACTTC.

This rearrangement joins TRBV14 to TRBJ2-5, with D perhaps TRBD1 (6 bases). Trimming took off 4 bases at V and 0 bases at J, with 12 bases between the two ends. The CDR3 is 15 amino acids. Germline V gene sequence: CDR1 SGHDN, CDR2 FVKESK. The CDR3 region has the DNA TGTGCCAGCAGCCTCGGACAGCTCAACCAAGAGACCCAGTACTTC. Its protein product is CASSLGQLNQETQYF. Full variable domain (missing parts from reference TRBV14 and TRBJ2-5): EAGVTQFPSHSVIEKGQTVTLRCDPISGHDNLYWYRRVMGKEIKFLLHFVKESKQDESGMPNNRFLAERTGGTYSTLKVQPAELEDSGVYFCASSLGQLNQETQYFGPGTRLLVL.

The rearrangement uses TRBV19 and TRBJ1-1, with D unclear. In germline, CDR1 is LNHDA, CDR2 SQIVND (reference sequence). The CDR3 runs to 14 residues. The V and J ends lost 6 bases and 3 bases respectively, with 14 bases between them. The CDR3 bases are TGTGCCAGTAGCCCCGAAGCGGGTTACACTGAAGCTTTCTTT. It specifies CASSPEAGYTEAFF. Full variable domain (rest looked up from reference TRBV19 and TRBJ1-1): DGGITQSPKYLFRKEGQNVTLSCEQNLNHDAMYWYRQDPGQGLRLIYYSQIVNDFQKGDIAEGYSVSREKKESFPLTVTSAQKNPTAFYLCASSPEAGYTEAFFGQGTRLTVV.

In DNA, the CDR3 is TGTGCCAGTAGTACCAACCACAATCTCCCACGCTATGGCTACACCTTC. Translating it yields CASSTNHNLPRYGYTF. This chain joins TRBV19 and TRBJ1-2; no reliable D call. The germline V gene encodes CDR1 LNHDA and CDR2 SQIVND (reference sequence). The germline V and J ends were trimmed by 4 bases and 4 bases, with 19 bases remaining between them. The length of the CDR3 is 16 residues.

Note on this clone: A junction boundary mismatches the germline segment, possibly from a read error. This rearrangement joins TRBV9 to TRBJ2-2, with D perhaps TRBD2 (6 bases). The CDR3 loop spans 16 amino acids. Germline loops: CDR1 SGDLS, CDR2 YYNGEE. The CDR3 is CASSARVWANTGGLFF. The CDR3 DNA reads TGTGCCAGCAGCGCCAGGGTCTGGGCGAACACCGGGGGGCTGTTTTTT.

This clone was recorded only once. The rearrangement uses TRBV5-4 and TRBJ2-3; TRBD1 aligns across 7 bases. Germline lookup yields CDR1 SGHNT and CDR2 YYREEE (reference sequence). There are 15 residues in the CDR3. With V trimmed by 4 bases and J by 2 bases, 7 bases remained unmatched. The chain's CDR3 is CASSLGQPITDTQYF. CDR3 sequence (DNA): TGTGCCAGCAGCCTGGGACAGCCGATCACAGATACGCAGTATTTT.

This clone was seen just once. The gene calls are TRBV18 and TRBJ2-1; TRBD1 is a possible D gene (6 bases). Germline V lookup: CDR1 KGHSH, CDR2 LQKENI. This CDR3 has 15 amino acids. V gave up 2 bases and J gave up 9 bases, with 17 bases separating them. The CDR3 here is CASSPLGSRGGEQFF. Here the CDR3 DNA reads TGTGCCAGCTCACCATTAGGATCCCGAGGGGGTGAGCAGTTCTTC.